This is a list of T cell receptor beta chains from one sample in a study of cytomegalovirus exposure and HLA in healthy donors. Repertoires were generated with immunoSEQ multiplex PCR, while TCRdb's copy carries only in-frame clones and drops some. The data show just under 65,000 clones, around three quarters seen once. The sequenced sample consisted of PBMCs. All receptors come from a woman aged 25 to 39 in good health and CMV-seronegative. CDR3s include the opening cysteine and the closing phenylalanine or tryptophan. A D gene is named only where the DNA matches it firmly. Where a row states a size, it is once, few, many or the class of an expanded clone; other rows omit it.

d_gene	j_gene	v_gene	abundance	CDR3nt	CDR3aa
-	TRBJ2-2	TRBV7-3	-	TGTGCCAGCAGCCAGCTCCCAGGGAACACCGGGGAGCTGTTTTTT	CASSQLPGNTGELFF
-	TRBJ1-2	TRBV7-9	-	TGTGCCAGCAGCTTAGCGGGCAGGGGAAGTCGTGGCTACACCTTC	CASSLAGRGSRGYTF
TRBD2	TRBJ2-5	TRBV5-1	few	TGCGCCAGCAGCCCCGGACTAGCGGGGGGGGTAGAGACCCAGTACTTC	CASSPGLAGGVETQYF
TRBD2	TRBJ2-1	TRBV5-1	-	TGCGCCAGCAGCGCGGGGGGGCCCTACAATGAGCAGTTCTTC	CASSAGGPYNEQFF
TRBD2	TRBJ2-1	TRBV7-7	-	TGTGCTAGCAGCTTAGCGCCAGGCGGGAGGGCCGATGAGCAGTTCTTC	CASSLAPGGRADEQFF
TRBD2	TRBJ2-3	TRBV6-1	-	TGTGCCAGCAGTGTAAGGCTAGCGGGAGGGGATACGCAGTATTTT	CASSVRLAGGDTQYF
-	TRBJ1-6	TRBV7-9	-	TGTGCCAGCAGCTTATCATGGGAGAATTCACCCCTCCACTTT	CASSLSWENSPLHF
TRBD2	TRBJ2-1	TRBV7-2	-	TGTGCCAGCAGCCAGGGACTAGCGGGAGGGTGGAACGGGCAGTTCTTC	CASSQGLAGGWNGQFF
TRBD1	TRBJ2-7	TRBV6-6	-	TGTGCCAGCGGGGGGACAGGGGGCTCCTACGAGCAGTACTTC	CASGGTGGSYEQYF
TRBD1	TRBJ2-6	TRBV28	-	TGTGCCAGCAGTTTAGAGGACAGGGCTGGGGCCAACGTCCTGACTTTC	CASSLEDRAGANVLTF
-	TRBJ2-1	TRBV6-5	once	TGTGCCAGCAAGAGGGACTCCTACAATGAGCAGTTCTTC	CASKRDSYNEQFF
TRBD2	TRBJ2-1	TRBV7-8	-	TGTGCCAGCAGCTTAATCAGCGGGAGTATCAATGAGCAGTTCTTC	CASSLISGSINEQFF
TRBD1	TRBJ2-7	TRBV18	once	TGTGCCAGCTCACCTGGGACAGGGGCTACCTACGAGCAGTACTTC	CASSPGTGATYEQYF
TRBD1	TRBJ1-5	TRBV25-1	once	TGTGCCAGCAGAGGGACAGGGCGCAATCAGCCCCAGCATTTT	CASRGTGRNQPQHF
-	TRBJ2-4	TRBV6-1	-	TGTGCCAGCAGCCCGGGTAGCGGAGCCAAAAACATTCAGTACTTC	CASSPGSGAKNIQYF
-	TRBJ1-1	TRBV6-5	-	TGTGCCAGCAGTTACTCGGGAGGGTCTAAAGAAGCTTTCTTT	CASSYSGGSKEAFF
-	TRBJ2-7	TRBV2	-	TGTGCCAGCAAAGCCCTCGGCTACGAGCAGTACTTC	CASKALGYEQYF
-	TRBJ2-7	TRBV28	-	TGTGCCAGCAGTCCCGGACTCTCCGGCTCCTACGAGCAGTACTTC	CASSPGLSGSYEQYF
-	TRBJ1-1	TRBV30	few	TGTGCCTGGAGTGCCAGGGGCGGGAACACTGAAGCTTTCTTT	CAWSARGGNTEAFF
-	TRBJ1-1	TRBV5-4	-	TGTGCCAGCAGCAACGGAGAAGAAAGCCGCCCGCGGGCTTTCTTT	CASSNGEESRPRAFF
-	TRBJ1-3	TRBV29-1	-	TGCAGCGTTGGGACAGTCTCTGGAAACACCATATATTTT	CSVGTVSGNTIYF
-	TRBJ2-2	TRBV6-5	-	TGTGCCAGCACACGGGGAAACACCGGGGAGCTGTTTTTT	CASTRGNTGELFF
-	TRBJ1-1	TRBV20-1	-	TGCAGTGCTTCAGATAACACTGAAGCTTTCTTT	CSASDNTEAFF
TRBD1	TRBJ2-7	TRBV9	-	TGTGCCAGCAGCGCCGCACCCGACAGGGGCTCCTACGAGCAGTACTTC	CASSAAPDRGSYEQYF
-	TRBJ2-6	TRBV30	-	TGTGCCTGCGCACCAGGGGCTGGGGCCAACGTCCTGACTTTC	CACAPGAGANVLTF
TRBD2	TRBJ2-1	TRBV25-1	-	TGTGCCAGCAGCCTCCTTGAGCGGGAGTCCCATGAGCAGTTCTTC	CASSLLERESHEQFF
TRBD2	TRBJ2-7	TRBV30	-	TGTGCCTGGAGAACGGGAGGAACCTACGAGCAGTACTTC	CAWRTGGTYEQYF
TRBD1	TRBJ2-7	TRBV6-5	few	TGTGCCAGCAGTTACACAGGGGGGCCCTACGAGCAGTACTTC	CASSYTGGPYEQYF
-	TRBJ1-2	TRBV18	-	TGTGCCAGCGGGGACCTGGAGGGAGTTGATGGCTACACCTTC	CASGDLEGVDGYTF
-	TRBJ1-1	TRBV10-1	-	TGCGCCAGCTCAGGGCGAATTAACACTGAAGCTTTCTTT	CASSGRINTEAFF
-	TRBJ1-1	TRBV10-2	-	TGCGCCAGCAGTGAGCCGGGAGGAGGGAGCACTGAAGCTTTCTTT	CASSEPGGGSTEAFF
TRBD1	TRBJ2-7	TRBV14	few	TGTGCCAGCAGCCCGCCAGGGGGTCTCTACGAGCAGTACTTC	CASSPPGGLYEQYF
TRBD1	TRBJ1-5	TRBV4-1	-	TGCGCCAGCAGCCAAGTGGGCGGGACAGGGGGTCAGCCCCAGCATTTT	CASSQVGGTGGQPQHF
-	TRBJ2-7	TRBV28	-	TGTGCCAGCAGTTTATCCCCGGTGGATCCCAGGGGGCAGTACTTC	CASSLSPVDPRGQYF
-	TRBJ2-7	TRBV5-1	-	TGCGCCAGCAGCTCGACTCTCCGGACCTACGAGCAGTACTTC	CASSSTLRTYEQYF
-	TRBJ1-1	TRBV5-1	few	TGCGCCAGCAGCTTGGTGGAGGGCACTGAAGCTTTCTTT	CASSLVEGTEAFF
-	TRBJ2-5	TRBV27	-	TGTGCCAGCACCCGAGCGCCCCGAGGAGGAGAGACCCAGTACTTC	CASTRAPRGGETQYF
-	TRBJ2-3	TRBV10-1	-	TGCGCCAGCAGTGAGTGGGCCGATACGCAGTATTTT	CASSEWADTQYF
-	TRBJ1-4	TRBV4-1	-	TGCGCCAGCAGCCAGGGGGGACCTAATGAAAAACTGTTTTTT	CASSQGGPNEKLFF
-	TRBJ1-5	TRBV6-5	-	TGTGCCAGCAGTTCGGACCGGCGGGGCAATCAGCCCCAGCATTTT	CASSSDRRGNQPQHF
TRBD1	TRBJ2-1	TRBV9	-	TGTGCCAGCAGCTCGACAGACAGGGCGAATGAGCAGTTCTTC	CASSSTDRANEQFF